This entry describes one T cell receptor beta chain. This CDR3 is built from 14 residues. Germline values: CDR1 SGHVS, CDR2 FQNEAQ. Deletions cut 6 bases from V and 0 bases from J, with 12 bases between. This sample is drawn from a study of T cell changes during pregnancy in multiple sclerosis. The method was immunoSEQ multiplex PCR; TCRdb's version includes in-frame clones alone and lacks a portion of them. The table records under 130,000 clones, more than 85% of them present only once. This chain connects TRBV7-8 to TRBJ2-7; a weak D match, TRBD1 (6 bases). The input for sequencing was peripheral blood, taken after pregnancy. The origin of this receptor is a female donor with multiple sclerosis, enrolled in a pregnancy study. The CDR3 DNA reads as TGTGCCAGCAGTCCCGGGACAACCTCCTACGAGCAGTACTTC. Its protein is CASSPGTTSYEQYF.